Listed below are T cell receptor beta chains from one sample, sequenced in a study of identical twins. Each CDR3 protein is one row after TCRdb ran MiXCR on the 5' RACE reads. The table has 1.5 million to 2 million distinct CDR3 sequences, under 35% seen once. The sequenced sample was cord blood. The receptors derive from a newborn girl in good health. CDR3s include the opening cysteine and the closing phenylalanine or tryptophan. The order of the fields is clone size, V gene, J gene, CDR3 protein. Size values are once, few and many counts, or a class for expanded clones, and some rows have none.

size: many; V: TRBV4-1; J: TRBJ2-7; CDR3: CASSQDEGYYEQYF
size: few; V: TRBV25-1; J: TRBJ1-2; CDR3: CASSGETYYGYTF
size: many; V: TRBV29-1; J: TRBJ2-7; CDR3: CSVGTGGNYEQYF
size: -; V: TRBV5-1; J: TRBJ2-1; CDR3: CASSPAGVSYNEQFF
size: many; V: TRBV9; J: TRBJ2-3; CDR3: CASSVGQVGTDTQYF
size: -; V: TRBV14; J: -; CDR3: CASSLLGKKETQYF
size: -; V: TRBV5-1; J: TRBJ2-1; CDR3: CASSPAGTLNYNEQFF
size: -; V: TRBV5-1; J: TRBJ1-5; CDR3: CVSSLDGGQDQPQHF
size: -; V: TRBV7-2; J: TRBJ2-3; CDR3: CAGSLAGASTDTQYF
size: once; V: TRBV7-9; J: -; CDR3: CASSLAHTRSSYNEQYF
size: -; V: TRBV2; J: TRBJ1-2; CDR3: CAGSEALGSNYGYTF
size: -; V: TRBV27; J: TRBJ1-1; CDR3: CASSLADTNTEAFF
size: few; V: TRBV5-1; J: TRBJ1-5; CDR3: CASSLTDRDQPQHF
size: -; V: TRBV20-1; J: TRBJ1-1; CDR3: CSARGRVWNTEAFF
size: -; V: TRBV28; J: TRBJ2-1; CDR3: CASSFALAGRNEQFF
size: few; V: TRBV5-5; J: TRBJ2-5; CDR3: CASSLRAGAWETQYF
size: few; V: TRBV11-2; J: TRBJ1-4; CDR3: CASSLDRVANEKLFF
size: -; V: TRBV7-9; J: TRBJ1-1; CDR3: CASSLRQGGVNTEAFF
size: -; V: TRBV9; J: TRBJ1-2; CDR3: CASSGYREANYGYTF
size: -; V: TRBV6-6; J: TRBJ2-7; CDR3: CASSRSTGVYNEQYF
size: -; V: TRBV7-2; J: TRBJ2-5; CDR3: CVSSLGLVPKETQYF
size: few; V: TRBV25-1; J: TRBJ1-4; CDR3: CASSESAQGNEKLFF
size: once; V: TRBV14; J: TRBJ1-1; CDR3: CASSQKNTEAFF
size: -; V: TRBV11-2; J: TRBJ1-4; CDR3: CASRQGGKLFF
size: -; V: TRBV6-6; J: TRBJ1-6; CDR3: CASSYGLGSPFHSPLHF
size: -; V: TRBV20-1; J: TRBJ1-1; CDR3: CSATGTGGVNTEAFF
size: few; V: TRBV7-2; J: TRBJ1-1; CDR3: CASSLAGGQPNTEAFF
size: -; V: TRBV5-1; J: TRBJ2-7; CDR3: CASSFDRLTYEQYF
size: few; V: TRBV29-1; J: TRBJ2-1; CDR3: CSVGTGLLGNEQFF
size: many; V: TRBV12-3/TRBV12-4; J: TRBJ2-1; CDR3: CASSPTSGRGNEQFF
size: few; V: TRBV5-1; J: TRBJ2-5; CDR3: CASSFGGVINEQYF
size: few; V: TRBV25-1; J: TRBJ1-6; CDR3: CASSELGGYNSPLHF
size: -; V: TRBV7-2; J: TRBJ2-3; CDR3: CASLLGATSTDTQYF
size: few; V: TRBV6-1; J: TRBJ2-3; CDR3: CASRRHGIGTDTQYF
size: few; V: TRBV28; J: TRBJ1-4; CDR3: CASSLRQEKLFF
size: few; V: TRBV6-5; J: TRBJ1-2; CDR3: CASRSGTGAYTF
size: -; V: TRBV20-1; J: TRBJ2-1; CDR3: CSARVGLSVENRNEQFF
size: few; V: TRBV6-6; J: TRBJ2-3; CDR3: CASSYQRDTQYF
size: -; V: TRBV7-2; J: -; CDR3: CASSQGKTQYF
size: -; V: TRBV5-1; J: TRBJ1-2; CDR3: CTSSLDRTLNYGYTF
size: few; V: TRBV3-1; J: TRBJ2-1; CDR3: CASSATGSLVYNEQFF
size: -; V: TRBV12-3/TRBV12-4; J: TRBJ2-3; CDR3: CASSLAGGADMQYF
size: -; V: TRBV2; J: TRBJ2-5; CDR3: CASSPRTRSDQETQYF
size: -; V: TRBV5-1; J: TRBJ2-1; CDR3: CASSLVSGGAGNEQFF
size: few; V: TRBV20-1; J: TRBJ2-7; CDR3: CSARTHPYEQYF
size: few; V: TRBV28; J: TRBJ2-3; CDR3: CASSLVSLPDTQYF
size: -; V: TRBV12-3/TRBV12-4; J: TRBJ1-5; CDR3: CASSFFDRGPNQPQHF
size: -; V: TRBV3-1; J: TRBJ1-3; CDR3: CASSAYSGNTIYF
size: -; V: TRBV9; J: -; CDR3: CASSVDGSGSYNEQYF
size: once; V: TRBV18; J: TRBJ2-3; CDR3: CASSPTWDYSSSTDTQYF
size: -; V: TRBV10-3; J: TRBJ1-1; CDR3: CAISSTGTYTEAFF
size: many; V: TRBV27; J: TRBJ1-2; CDR3: CASSWGRGYGYTF
size: few; V: TRBV7-9; J: TRBJ1-5; CDR3: CASSLGIGEGNQPQHF
size: -; V: TRBV24-1; J: TRBJ1-2; CDR3: CATSVGPQVDGYTF
size: -; V: TRBV6-1; J: TRBJ2-1; CDR3: CASSLAGTSGRGDLHEQFF
size: few; V: TRBV2; J: TRBJ2-4; CDR3: CASSDPVRGAKNIQYF
size: -; V: TRBV27; J: TRBJ1-1; CDR3: CASSFLSGLNTEAFF
size: few; V: TRBV20-1; J: TRBJ2-7; CDR3: CSADQIGASYEQYF
size: once; V: TRBV12-3/TRBV12-4; J: TRBJ1-1; CDR3: CTSSLANRGTEAFF
size: -; V: TRBV6-2/TRBV6-3; J: TRBJ2-3; CDR3: CASSYELAGTQYF